This T cell receptor (beta chain) comes out of a study of tissue T cells after allogeneic stem cell transplantation (dated by TCRdb to about 2022). Background on the whole study: When multiple samples of a tissue were available, H&E sections were reviewed by a pathologist, and samples with histologically apparent lymphocytes were prioritized for sequencing. Using research autopsies of patients with and without GVHD, plus mouse models of GVHD, the study profiled TCR beta repertoires across many tissues. The human arm was conducted as a prospective observational study, and neither blinding nor randomization was performed. The full study reports these points: Not many T cell clones showed up in more than one patient, yet clustering based on motifs uncovered repertoire signatures that were shared across patients in a tissue-specific way. Within patients, how anatomically similar tissues were was a major factor shaping TCR repertoire composition, regardless of disease or transplant status. The study did not establish which tissue TCRs were alloreactive or antigen-specific, and some clones may have been host cells that persisted. No blood samples were available for the non-GVHD comparator patients. In both patients and mice, T cells from blood and spleen covered only a limited part of the TCR repertoire found in tissues. The patient cohort was small and varied clinically, and sampling depth was recognized as a limitation.

Trimming at the junction amounts to 3 bases on V and 4 bases on J, and the germline ends lie 16 bases apart. The germline V gene sets CDR1 to SGDLS and CDR2 to YYNGEE. The CDR3, from cysteine to phenylalanine, totals 16 residues. Here the CDR3 DNA is all that survives: 48 bases in frame from base 1. Taken with the paper, the label for time point translates to: human tissue collected at research (rapid) autopsy. Three non-HCT comparator patients who had other cancers, at least five GI tract samples, and no known GI disease at death were chosen retrospectively. Autopsy tissues, which were obtained after a median post-mortem interval of approximately ten hours, included GI sites from esophagus to rectum, liver, skin and lymphoid organs including spleen. Autopsy specimens were bisected, with one portion flash-frozen in liquid nitrogen and the remainder formalin-fixed, and GI outer muscle layers were removed. Genomic DNA was extracted from frozen tissues using the Mag-Bind Blood & Tissue DNA HDQ 96 Kit on a Chemagic 360 or the DNeasy Blood & Tissue Kit. Because of concern about red blood cell contamination, extracted DNA was further purified using the Genomic DNA Clean & Concentrator-25 kit.

The receptor library was made with the immunoSEQ multiplex PCR assay. TCRbeta CDR3 sequencing was done by Adaptive Biotechnologies at survey depth, reporting CDR3 sequences, V/J genes, productive frequency and template counts. Amplification of TCR beta CDR3 regions started from genomic DNA instead of RNA. The source study handled its data this way. Jensen-Shannon divergence was used to quantify pairwise repertoire overlap between tissues, with a value of 1 meaning complete divergence and a value of 0 meaning identical repertoires. Tissues were grouped by single-linkage agglomerative hierarchical clustering of pairwise JSD values, and the clustering results were shown as dendrograms. All patient samples were analyzed with GLIPH2 using simulation_depth 1000, kmer_min_depth 3 and cdr3_length_cutoff 8, and only groups containing more than two unique CDR3s were kept. A standardized tissue-overlap score was generated by extrapolating Jaccard GLIPH-group overlap across patients to a standard repertoire size of 1000 clones. To look at how diversity was associated with clinical or experimental variables, linear mixed-effect models were used, with tissue treated as a fixed effect and individual treated as a random effect. TCRdb mirrors the immuneACCESS table, restricted to in-frame sequences. Some clones are absent from its copies; in checked studies, under half trace to an unresolved V gene, and the reason for the others is unknown. The V and J calls and the clone size are those of that table, but D and trimming were determined from the DNA. For this sample the table gives 9,400 or so clones, of which roughly two thirds were detected only once. The ten top clones hold more than 7% of the sample.

This clone was seen a few times. Its antigen is unknown. Base-call qualities are not available, and no considerably larger clone is one nucleotide away. The sample consisted of tissue from the ileum, taken at autopsy. The chain joins TRBV9 to TRBJ2-2; TRBD1 is possibly the D segment (6 matching bases). This sequence originates from a woman aged 18 to 55 with breast cancer. Here is the DNA: TGTGCCAGCAGCGAGGGGGATCCGGGGAGCACCGGGGAGCTGTTTTTT. The translation is CASSEGDPGSTGELFF.